Here is one T cell receptor beta chain with its context. Antigen specificity is unknown. The data originate from a study of identifying expanded T cells in peripheral blood. Study-level points and caveats: Across healthy donors, higher total template counts meant significantly greater roughly 2-week count variance.

Using immunoSEQ multiplex PCR, the repertoire was profiled, and TCRdb retains in-frame clones only, with some absent. Found here are 100,000 or so clones, 85% to 90% of them singletons; the top ten hold 16%. This CDR3 region has 12 residues. Germline values: CDR1 SNHLY, CDR2 FYNNEI. Between the trimmed V and J ends, which lost 11 bases and 3 bases, there was a span of 13 bases. Collection occurred without any documented infections or immune events in donors. The V call is TRBV2, the J call TRBJ1-1; no reliable D call. The material sequenced was blood. The TCR sequence derives from a person between 18 and 70 years old in good health. DNA for the CDR3: TGTGCCTCCTTGGCGGGGTACACTGAAGCTTTCTTT. This sequence encodes CASLAGYTEAFF.